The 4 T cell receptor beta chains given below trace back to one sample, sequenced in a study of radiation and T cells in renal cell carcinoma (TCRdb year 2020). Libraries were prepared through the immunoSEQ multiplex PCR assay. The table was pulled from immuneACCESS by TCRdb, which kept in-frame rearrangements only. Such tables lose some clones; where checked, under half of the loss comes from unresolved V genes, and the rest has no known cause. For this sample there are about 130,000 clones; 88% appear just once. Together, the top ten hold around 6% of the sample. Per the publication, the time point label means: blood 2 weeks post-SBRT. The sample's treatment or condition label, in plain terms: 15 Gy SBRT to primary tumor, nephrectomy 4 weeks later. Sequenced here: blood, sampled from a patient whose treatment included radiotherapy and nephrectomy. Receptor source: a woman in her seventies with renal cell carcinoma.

The DNA for the CDR3 is TGTGCCAGCTCACCAGGGACTAGCGGGGGCACGAACACCGGGGAGCTGTTTTTT. This sequence encodes CASSPGTSGGTNTGELFF. The chain employs TRBV18 and TRBJ2-2; 14 bases map to TRBD2. Germline loops: CDR1 KGHSH, CDR2 LQKENI. This CDR3 is built from 18 residues. V was clipped by 2 bases and J by 0 bases; unmatched bases: 2.

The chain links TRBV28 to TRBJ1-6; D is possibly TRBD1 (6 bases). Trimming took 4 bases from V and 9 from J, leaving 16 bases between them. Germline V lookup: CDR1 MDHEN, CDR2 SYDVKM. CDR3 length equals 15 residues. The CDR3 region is CASSSGQMMGSPLHF. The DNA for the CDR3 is TGTGCCAGCAGTTCCGGACAGATGATGGGTTCACCCCTCCACTTT.

CDR3 DNA: TGTGCCAGCTCGCATGTCAGTAATTCACCCCTCCACTTT. Translating gives CASSHVSNSPLHF. The chain is built from TRBV6-6 and TRBJ1-6; D ambiguous. The CDR3 has 13 amino acids. CDR1 and CDR2 (germline): MNHNY, SVGAGI (reference sequence). The V end was cut by 8 bases, the J end by 6 bases, with 11 bases between.

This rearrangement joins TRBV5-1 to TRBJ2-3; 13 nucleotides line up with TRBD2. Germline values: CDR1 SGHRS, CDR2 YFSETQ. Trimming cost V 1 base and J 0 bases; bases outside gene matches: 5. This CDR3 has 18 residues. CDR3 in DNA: TGCGCCAGCAGCTTGAGGACTAGCGGGGGACTTAGCACAGATACGCAGTATTTT. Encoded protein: CASSLRTSGGLSTDTQYF.